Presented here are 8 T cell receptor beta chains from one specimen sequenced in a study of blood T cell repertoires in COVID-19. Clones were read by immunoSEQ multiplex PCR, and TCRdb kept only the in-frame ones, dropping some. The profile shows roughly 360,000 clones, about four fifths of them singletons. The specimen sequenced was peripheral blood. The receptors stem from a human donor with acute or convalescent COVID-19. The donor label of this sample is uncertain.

CDR3 residues: CASSLWGQGAFDSPLHF. CDR3 in DNA: TGCGCCAGCAGCTTGTGGGGACAGGGGGCCTTCGATTCACCCCTCCACTTT. The chain combines TRBV5-1 with TRBJ1-6; 12 bases match TRBD1. The CDR3 loop spans 17 amino acids. Germline-derived CDR1 and CDR2 are SGHRS and YFSETQ. J gave up 8 bases and V 1 base, and 7 bases lay outside the gene matches.

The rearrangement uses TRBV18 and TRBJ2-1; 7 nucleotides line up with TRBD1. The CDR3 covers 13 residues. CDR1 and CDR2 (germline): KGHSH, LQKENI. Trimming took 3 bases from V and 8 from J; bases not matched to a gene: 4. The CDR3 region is CASSPDRAYEQFF. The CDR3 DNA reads TGTGCCAGCTCACCCGACAGGGCCTATGAGCAGTTCTTC.

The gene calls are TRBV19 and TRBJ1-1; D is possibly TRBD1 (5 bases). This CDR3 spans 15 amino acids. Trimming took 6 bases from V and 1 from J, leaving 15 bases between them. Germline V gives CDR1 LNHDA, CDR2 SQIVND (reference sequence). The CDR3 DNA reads TGTGCCAGTAGGTCTCCGGGACTCCAGAACACTGAAGCTTTCTTT. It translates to CASRSPGLQNTEAFF.

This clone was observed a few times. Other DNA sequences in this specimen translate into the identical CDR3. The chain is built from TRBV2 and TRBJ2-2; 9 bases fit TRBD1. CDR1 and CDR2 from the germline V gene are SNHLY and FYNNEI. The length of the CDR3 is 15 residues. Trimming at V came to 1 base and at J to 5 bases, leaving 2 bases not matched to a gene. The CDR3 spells CASSEVGQGTGELFF. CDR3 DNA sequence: TGTGCCAGCAGTGAAGTTGGACAGGGGACCGGGGAGCTGTTTTTT. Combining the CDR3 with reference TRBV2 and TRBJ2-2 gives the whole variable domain EPEVTQTPSHQVTQMGQEVILRCVPISNHLYFYWYRQILGQKVEFLVSFYNNEISEKSEIFDDQFSVERPDGSNFTLKIRSTKLEDSAMYFCASSEVGQGTGELFFGEGSRLTVL.

CDR3 amino acids: CASSPSLQPQHF. The CDR3 DNA sequence: TGTGCCAGCAGTCCGTCACTGCAGCCCCAGCATTTT. The rearrangement uses TRBV6-2 or TRBV6-3 and TRBJ1-5, with no clear D. Trimming cost V 5 bases and J 7 bases, with 9 bases left between them. The CDR3 length is 12 residues. The germline gives CDR1 MNHEY, CDR2 SVGEGT.

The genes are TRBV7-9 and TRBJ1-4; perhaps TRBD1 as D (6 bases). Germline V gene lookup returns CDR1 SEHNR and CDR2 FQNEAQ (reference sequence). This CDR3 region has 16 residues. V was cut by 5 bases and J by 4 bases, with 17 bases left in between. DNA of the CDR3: TGTGCCAGCAGCGAACCCTCCACAGGGCTTAATGAAAAACTGTTTTTT. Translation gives CASSEPSTGLNEKLFF. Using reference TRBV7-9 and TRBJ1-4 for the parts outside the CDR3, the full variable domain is DTGVSQNPRHKITKRGQNVTFRCDPISEHNRLYWYRQTLGQGPEFLTYFQNEAQLEKSRLLSDRFSAERPKGSFSTLEIQRTEQGDSAMYLCASSEPSTGLNEKLFFGSGTQLSVL.

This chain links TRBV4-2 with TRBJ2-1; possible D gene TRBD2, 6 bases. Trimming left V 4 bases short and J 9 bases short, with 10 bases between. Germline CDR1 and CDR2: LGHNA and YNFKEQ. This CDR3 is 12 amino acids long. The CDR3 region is CASSLTGGEQFF. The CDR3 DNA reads TGTGCCAGCAGCCTAACCGGGGGTGAGCAGTTCTTC.

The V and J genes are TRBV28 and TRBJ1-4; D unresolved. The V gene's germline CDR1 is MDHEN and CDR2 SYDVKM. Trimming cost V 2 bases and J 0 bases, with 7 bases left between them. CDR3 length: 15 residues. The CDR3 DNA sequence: TGTGCCAGCAGTTTAGTCGGGGCAACTAATGAAAAACTGTTTTTT. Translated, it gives CASSLVGATNEKLFF. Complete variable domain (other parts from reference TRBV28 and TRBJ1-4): DVKVTQSSRYLVKRTGEKVFLECVQDMDHENMFWYRQDPGLGLRLIYFSYDVKMKEKGDIPEGYSVSREKKERFSLILESASTNQTSMYLCASSLVGATNEKLFFGSGTQLSVL.